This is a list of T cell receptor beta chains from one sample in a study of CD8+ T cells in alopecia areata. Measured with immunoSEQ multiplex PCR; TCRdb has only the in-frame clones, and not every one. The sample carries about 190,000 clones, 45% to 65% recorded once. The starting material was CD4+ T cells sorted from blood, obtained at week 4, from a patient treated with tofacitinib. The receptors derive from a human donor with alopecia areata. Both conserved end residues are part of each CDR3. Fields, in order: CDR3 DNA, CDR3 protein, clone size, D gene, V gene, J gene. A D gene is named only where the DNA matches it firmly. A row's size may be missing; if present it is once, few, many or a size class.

CDR3 DNA: TGTGCCAGCAGGCGGCTCCCAAGGCAGGTCCCTGGAAACACCATATATTTT; CDR3 protein: CASRRLPRQVPGNTIYF; clone size: .; D gene: .; V gene: TRBV27; J gene: TRBJ1-3
CDR3 DNA: TGTGCCTGGAGTGGGGACAGCCAAGAGACCCAGTACTTC; CDR3 protein: CAWSGDSQETQYF; clone size: once; D gene: TRBD1; V gene: TRBV30; J gene: TRBJ2-5
CDR3 DNA: TGTGCCTGGAGTGTGGGACCCACTGAAGCTTTCTTT; CDR3 protein: CAWSVGPTEAFF; clone size: .; D gene: .; V gene: TRBV30; J gene: TRBJ1-1
CDR3 DNA: TGCAGCGTTGAGAGGCGGGGAGGATCCCCTGATACGCAGTATTTT; CDR3 protein: CSVERRGGSPDTQYF; clone size: .; D gene: .; V gene: TRBV29-1; J gene: TRBJ2-3
CDR3 DNA: TGCGCCAGCTCCCAAGAGGGGATGAACACTGAAGCTTTCTTT; CDR3 protein: CASSQEGMNTEAFF; clone size: few; D gene: .; V gene: TRBV10-2; J gene: TRBJ1-1
CDR3 DNA: TGTGCCACCACGCCCTACAATGAGCAGTTCTTC; CDR3 protein: CATTPYNEQFF; clone size: .; D gene: .; V gene: TRBV2; J gene: TRBJ2-1
CDR3 DNA: TGTGCCACCCGCCGGGAGCGGGAGTCCTACAATGAGCAGTTCTTC; CDR3 protein: CATRRERESYNEQFF; clone size: .; D gene: TRBD2; V gene: TRBV10-3; J gene: TRBJ2-1
CDR3 DNA: TGCGCCAGCAGCCAATTTCCGGAGGACACCATATATTTT; CDR3 protein: CASSQFPEDTIYF; clone size: .; D gene: .; V gene: TRBV4-1; J gene: TRBJ1-3
CDR3 DNA: TGTGCCTGGAGTGTTGTGTACGGCACTGAAGCTTTCTTT; CDR3 protein: CAWSVVYGTEAFF; clone size: few; D gene: .; V gene: TRBV30; J gene: TRBJ1-1
CDR3 DNA: TGCAGCGCTGAAGACAGGGGACCCCAAGAGACCCAGTACTTC; CDR3 protein: CSAEDRGPQETQYF; clone size: .; D gene: TRBD1; V gene: TRBV29-1; J gene: TRBJ2-5
CDR3 DNA: TGCGCCAGCAGCTTGATTAGCGGCTCCTACAATGAGCAGTTCTTC; CDR3 protein: CASSLISGSYNEQFF; clone size: few; D gene: .; V gene: TRBV5-1; J gene: TRBJ2-1